This T cell receptor beta chain was recovered during a study of OX40 agonist ivuxolimab in advanced cancers. Study observations and caveats: The study found that CD8+ T cells averaged more expanded clones than CD4+. Low normalized clonal expansion also occurred in some nonresponding patients. Some of the lowest clonal expansion was seen in partial responders at 0.1-3.0 mg/kg. Determination of antigen specificity was not performed for the expanded peripheral T cells.

With regard to this clone: Its specificity is unknown.

Clones were sequenced by immunoSEQ multiplex PCR, and TCRdb holds only the in-frame ones, with some missing. Found here are around 30,000 clones, 86% of them singletons; the top ten hold roughly 31%. Trimming took off 8 bases at V and 9 bases at J, with 20 bases between the two ends. In germline, CDR1 is LNHNV, CDR2 YYDKDF (reference sequence). The CDR3 extends over 14 amino acids. This specimen was CD4+ or CD8+ T cells sorted from blood, taken in a trial of the OX40 agonist ivuxolimab. The clonotype originates from an adult with an advanced solid tumor such as melanoma, head and neck, liver or kidney cancer. V gene TRBV15 combines with J gene TRBJ2-1, with D uncertain. CDR3 amino acids: CATADSWKGREQFF. For the CDR3, the DNA is TGTGCCACCGCAGACTCGTGGAAAGGTCGTGAGCAGTTCTTC.